This T cell receptor beta chain originates from a study of blood T cells in healthy people across ages. Each individual donor underwent a draw of about 9.9 milliliters of peripheral blood. CDR1 SGHRS and CDR2 YFSETQ come from the germline V gene. The ends lost 3 bases at V and 4 bases at J; junction bases unmatched: 15. The CDR3 covers 19 residues. The use of a sample-barcoded 5' primer and a J-beta primer mix characterized a second PCR of about 6 to 11 cycles. TCRdb reanalysed the 5' RACE reads using MiXCR and keeps one entry per CDR3 protein. The sample includes 1.5 million to 2 million distinct CDR3 sequences, just under 50% seen only once; the top ten take roughly 2.1%. Broader study findings: The study regarded diversity estimates from one million T cells as underestimates.

Concerning this clonotype itself: The target antigen is unknown.

J is TRBJ2-1 and V is TRBV5-1; 11 bases map to TRBD2. Source material: blood. This sequence originates from a middle-aged woman in good health. CDR3 in amino acids: CASSWPWRSSGGRYNEQFF. The CDR3 DNA is TGCGCCAGCAGCTGGCCGTGGAGGTCTAGCGGGGGGCGATACAATGAGCAGTTCTTC.